This T cell receptor (beta chain) derives from a study of blood T cell repertoires in COVID-19. Across the study: PBMCs, B-cell-depleted T cells, or T cells provided the cDNA or gDNA that made up the material.

The data were produced by immunoSEQ multiplex PCR, yet TCRdb's version contains in-frame clones alone and is incomplete. This sample has 150,000 to 200,000 clones, with 76% found just once. Participant-given clinical history determined each cohort assignment. Unmatched junction bases numbered 6, after V lost 4 bases and J lost 9 bases. Germline V CDR1 and CDR2: MGHRA, YSYEKL. This CDR3 contains 13 residues. This chain joins TRBV4-1 and TRBJ2-1; 7 bases are a match to TRBD2. The clonotype originates from a woman aged 45-65 years with acute COVID-19. Sequencing was carried out using PBMCs or T cells enriched from blood (not recorded which). The CDR3 loop reads CASSPTGGVEQFF. CDR3 bases: TGCGCCAGCAGCCCCACTGGGGGGGTTGAGCAGTTCTTC.